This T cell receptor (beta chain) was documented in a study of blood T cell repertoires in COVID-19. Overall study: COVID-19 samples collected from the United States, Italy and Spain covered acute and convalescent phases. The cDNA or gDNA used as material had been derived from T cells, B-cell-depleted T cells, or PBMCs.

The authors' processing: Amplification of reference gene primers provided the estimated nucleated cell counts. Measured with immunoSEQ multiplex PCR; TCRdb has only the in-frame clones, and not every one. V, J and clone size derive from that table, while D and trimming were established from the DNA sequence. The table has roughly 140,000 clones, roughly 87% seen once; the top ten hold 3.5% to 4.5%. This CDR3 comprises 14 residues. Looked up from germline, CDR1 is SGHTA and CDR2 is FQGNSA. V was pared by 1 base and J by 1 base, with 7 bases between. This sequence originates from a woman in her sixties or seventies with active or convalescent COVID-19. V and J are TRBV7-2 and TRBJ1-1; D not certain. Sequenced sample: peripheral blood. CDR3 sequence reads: CASSLGSQNTEAFF. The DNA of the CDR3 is TGTGCCAGCAGCTTAGGTTCCCAGAACACTGAAGCTTTCTTT.